This T cell receptor (beta chain) was observed in a study of T cell repertoires in cytomegalovirus infection. On the study more broadly: Public TCR beta signatures indicated both CMV infection and matching HLA type. Study-level findings and limits: HLA-C-restricted, CMV-specific TCR beta clonotypes were dominant ex vivo. Based on cumulative public TCR beta family frequency, carriers of CMV plus the relevant HLA were identified.

This clonotype appeared a few times. No antigen is known for it. V lost 1 base, J lost 2 bases, and 5 bases lay in between. There are 13 residues in the CDR3. The V gene's germline CDR1 is LGHNA and CDR2 YNFKEQ. Via MiXCR, TCRdb re-called the reads, giving one row per CDR3 protein. The sample consists of around 310,000 distinct CDR3 sequences, roughly 17% of them appearing once. The material sequenced was PBMCs. J is TRBJ2-5 and V is TRBV4-2; D call uncertain. The source of this sequence is a human donor in good health (CMV status not recorded). Some clones in this sample may be carry-over from other donors' samples. The CDR3 spells CASSQARQETQYF. The CDR3 DNA follows: TGTGCCAGCAGCCAAGCCAGGCAAGAGACCCAGTACTTC.